These 12 T cell receptor beta chains were sequenced from one sample in a study of blood T cell repertoires in COVID-19. Measured with immunoSEQ multiplex PCR; TCRdb has only the in-frame clones, and not every one. The sample lists some 150,000 clones; approximately 85% were seen once. Sequenced sample: peripheral blood. These TCRs come from a man aged 55-75 years who had recovered from COVID-19.

This rearrangement joins TRBV5-6 to TRBJ2-7; D remains unclear. Germline values: CDR1 SGHDT, CDR2 YYEEEE. This CDR3 contains 14 residues. Trimming removed 1 base from V and 0 bases from J, with 8 bases in between. The CDR3 reads CASSLQVSSYEQYF. CDR3 nucleotides: TGTGCCAGCAGCTTGCAGGTGAGCTCCTACGAGCAGTACTTC.

The genes are TRBV24-1 and TRBJ1-2; 7 bases line up with TRBD1. Germline V gene sequence: CDR1 KGHDR, CDR2 SFDVKD. The CDR3 loop spans 12 amino acids. V lost 9 bases, J lost 7 bases, and 7 bases stayed unmatched. The CDR3 DNA follows: TGTGCCACCGAGGACAGGAGAGGTGGCTACACCTTC. Translated: CATEDRRGGYTF.

The V and J genes are TRBV25-1 and TRBJ1-5, with 8 positions matching TRBD1. V was clipped by 7 bases and J by 7 bases; unmatched bases: 3. This CDR3 has 12 amino acids. Germline V gene lookup returns CDR1 MGHDK and CDR2 SYGVNS. The CDR3 bases are TGTGCCAGCAACCGACAGGGGCAGCCCCAGCATTTT. Its protein is CASNRQGQPQHF.

The V call is TRBV3-1 (or the pseudogene TRBV3-2), the J call TRBJ1-2; D is possibly TRBD1 (5 bases). This CDR3 contains 14 residues. Trimming removed 0 bases at V and 8 bases at J, with 13 bases between. Germline loops: CDR1 LGHDT, CDR2 YNNKEL (reference sequence). This CDR3 is CASSQESQGLGYTF. The CDR3 bases are TGTGCCAGCAGCCAAGAATCCCAGGGACTGGGCTACACCTTC.

The chain's CDR3 is CASSYSEGAYEQYF. The CDR3 DNA is TGTGCCAGCAGTTACTCAGAGGGGGCTTACGAGCAGTACTTC. The chain has TRBV6-6 and TRBJ2-7; 7 bases align to TRBD1. In germline, CDR1 is MNHNY, CDR2 SVGAGI (reference sequence). V lost 0 bases, J lost 4 bases, and 3 bases stayed unmatched. This CDR3 has 14 residues.

The chain is built from TRBV3-1 (or the pseudogene TRBV3-2) and TRBJ1-2; 7 positions agree with TRBD1. From germline, CDR1 is LGHDT and CDR2 YNNKEL (reference sequence). The CDR3 has 14 amino acids. Unmatched junction bases numbered 9, after V lost 3 bases and J lost 8 bases. This CDR3 is CASSQRGPSGGYTF. Written as DNA, the CDR3 is TGTGCCAGCAGCCAGAGGGGGCCGTCGGGGGGCTACACCTTC.

This chain connects TRBV4-2 to TRBJ1-6, with 8 positions matching TRBD1. Germline lookup yields CDR1 LGHNA and CDR2 YNFKEQ. The CDR3 contains 15 residues. The ends lost 1 base at V and 8 bases at J; junction bases unmatched: 4. DNA of the CDR3: TGTGCCAGCAGCCAAGCGGTACAGGGGGATTCACCCCTCCACTTT. Translation: CASSQAVQGDSPLHF.

In DNA form, the CDR3 reads TGTGCCAGCAGCTTTAATCACGGTTCACCCCTCCACTTT. It translates to CASSFNHGSPLHF. This rearrangement joins TRBV7-3 to TRBJ1-6, with no clear D. Trimming took 3 bases from V and 9 from J, leaving 9 bases between them. Germline CDR1 SGHTA, CDR2 FQGTGA. The CDR3 loop spans 13 amino acids. Full variable domain (remainder filled in from reference TRBV7-3 and TRBJ1-6): GAGVSQTPSNKVTEKGKYVELRCDPISGHTALYWYRQSLGQGPEFLIYFQGTGAADDSGLPNDRFFAVRPEGSVSTLKIQRTERGDSAVYLCASSFNHGSPLHFGNGTRLTVT.

The rearrangement joins TRBV2 to TRBJ1-5; 9 nucleotides agree with TRBD1. Trimming took 8 bases from V and 6 from J; bases not matched to a gene: 8. CDR1 is SNHLY, CDR2 FYNNEI, per germline. CDR3 size: 14 residues. The CDR3 sequence: CASLLQGAGQPQHF. In DNA, the CDR3 is TGTGCCAGCCTTTTACAGGGGGCGGGTCAGCCCCAGCATTTT.

This chain joins TRBV19 and TRBJ2-4; possibly TRBD1 for D (5 bases). This CDR3 spans 14 amino acids. Trimming took 5 bases from V and 0 from J, leaving 8 bases between them. Germline V gene data show CDR1 as LNHDA and CDR2 as SQIVND (reference sequence). The CDR3 here is CASSVTGAKNIQYF. CDR3 coding DNA: TGTGCCAGTAGTGTAACAGGAGCCAAAAACATTCAGTACTTC. Full variable domain (missing parts from reference TRBV19 and TRBJ2-4): DGGITQSPKYLFRKEGQNVTLSCEQNLNHDAMYWYRQDPGQGLRLIYYSQIVNDFQKGDIAEGYSVSREKKESFPLTVTSAQKNPTAFYLCASSVTGAKNIQYFGAGTRLSVL.

The rearrangement uses TRBV5-1 and TRBJ1-3, with 11 bases identical to TRBD1. Germline V gives CDR1 SGHRS, CDR2 YFSETQ. This CDR3 has 17 amino acids. V was pared by 4 bases and J by 6 bases, with 12 bases of the junction left unmatched. CDR3 coding DNA: TGCGCCAGCAGCCGGTGGACAGGGGGCGGAGGTGAAAACACCATATATTTT. Protein sequence: CASSRWTGGGGENTIYF.

This clone has a handful of counts. The J gene is TRBJ1-6, the V gene TRBV25-1; 7 nucleotides agree with TRBD1. The CDR3 contains 17 residues. Germline CDR1 and CDR2: MGHDK and SYGVNS. V shed 3 bases, J shed 0 bases, and the junction held 5 bases outside the gene matches. In nucleotides, the CDR3 is TGTGCCAGCAGTGACATGGACAGGTTCTCCTATAATTCACCCCTCCACTTT. It translates to CASSDMDRFSYNSPLHF.